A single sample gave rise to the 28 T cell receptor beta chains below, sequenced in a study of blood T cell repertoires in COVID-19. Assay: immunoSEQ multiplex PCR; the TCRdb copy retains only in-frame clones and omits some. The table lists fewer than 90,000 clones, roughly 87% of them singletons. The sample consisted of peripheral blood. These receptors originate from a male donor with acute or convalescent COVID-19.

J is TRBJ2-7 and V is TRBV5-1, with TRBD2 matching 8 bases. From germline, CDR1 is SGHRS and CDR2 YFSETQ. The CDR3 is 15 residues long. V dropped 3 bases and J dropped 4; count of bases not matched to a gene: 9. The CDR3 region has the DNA TGCGCCAGCAGCTGGGGGCCAGCGGGGGAATACGAGCAGTACTTC. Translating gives CASSWGPAGEYEQYF.

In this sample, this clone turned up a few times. As DNA, the CDR3 is TGTGCCAGCAGCTCTATACTGACAGGGGGCTCCTACGAGCAGTACTTC. Protein sequence: CASSSILTGGSYEQYF. The chain couples TRBV7-9 to TRBJ2-7, with 9 bases fitting TRBD1. V was pared by 4 bases and J by 0 bases, with 7 bases of the junction left unmatched. Per germline, CDR1 SEHNR and CDR2 FQNEAQ (reference sequence). The CDR3 sequence is 16 residues long.

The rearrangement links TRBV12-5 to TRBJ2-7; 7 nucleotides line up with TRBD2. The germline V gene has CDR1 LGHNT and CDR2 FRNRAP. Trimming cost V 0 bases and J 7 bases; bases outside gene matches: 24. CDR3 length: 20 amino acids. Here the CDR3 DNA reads TGTGCTAGTGGTTTGGTACTTGGGGGGGACTCAAATCACCCCTGCTTGGAGCAGTACTTC. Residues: CASGLVLGGDSNHPCLEQYF. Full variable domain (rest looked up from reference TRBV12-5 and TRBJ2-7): DARVTQTPRHKVTEMGQEVTMRCQPILGHNTVFWYRQTMMQGLELLAYFRNRAPLDDSGMPKDRFSAEMPDATLATLKIQPSEPRDSAVYFCASGLVLGGDSNHPCLEQYFGPGTRLTVT.

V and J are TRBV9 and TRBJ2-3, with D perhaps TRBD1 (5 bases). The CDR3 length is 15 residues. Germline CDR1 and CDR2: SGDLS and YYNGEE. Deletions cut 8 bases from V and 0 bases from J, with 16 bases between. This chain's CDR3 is CASSSDSHSTDTQYF. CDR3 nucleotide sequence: TGTGCCAGTTCCAGCGACAGCCATAGCACAGATACGCAGTATTTT.

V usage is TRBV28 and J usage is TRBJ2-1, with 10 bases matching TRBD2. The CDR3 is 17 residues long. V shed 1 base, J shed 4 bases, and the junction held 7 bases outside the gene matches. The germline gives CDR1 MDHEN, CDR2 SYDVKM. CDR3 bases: TGTGCCAGCAGTTTATCCCCTGTAGCGGGGGGTTACAATGAGCAGTTCTTC. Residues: CASSLSPVAGGYNEQFF.

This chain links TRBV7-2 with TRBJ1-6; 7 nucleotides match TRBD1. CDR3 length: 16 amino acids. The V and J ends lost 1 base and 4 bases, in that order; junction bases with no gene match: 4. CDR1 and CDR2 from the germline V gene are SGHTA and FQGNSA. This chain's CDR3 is CASSLEGASYNSPLHF. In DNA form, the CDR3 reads TGTGCCAGCAGCTTAGAGGGGGCGTCATATAATTCACCCCTCCACTTT. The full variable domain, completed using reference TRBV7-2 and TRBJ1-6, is GAGVSQSPSNKVTEKGKDVELRCDPISGHTALYWYRQSLGQGLEFLIYFQGNSAPDKSGLPSDRFSAERTGGSVSTLTIQRTQQEDSAVYLCASSLEGASYNSPLHFGNGTRLTVT.

This CDR3 reads CASSLGDSGGRETQYF. CDR3 DNA: TGTGCCAGCAGCCTGGGGGATAGCGGGGGTCGAGAGACCCAGTACTTC. The chain links TRBV5-8 to TRBJ2-5; 9 bases fit TRBD2. This CDR3 is built from 16 residues. V shed 4 bases, J shed 4 bases, and the junction held 11 bases outside the gene matches. Germline CDR1 and CDR2: SGHTS and YDEGEE.

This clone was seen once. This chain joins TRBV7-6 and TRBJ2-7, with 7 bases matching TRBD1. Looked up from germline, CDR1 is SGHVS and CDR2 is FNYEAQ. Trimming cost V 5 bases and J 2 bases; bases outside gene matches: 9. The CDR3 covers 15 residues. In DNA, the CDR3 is TGTGCCAGCAGCCTCTACAGGGGTAATCCCTACGAGCAGTACTTC. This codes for CASSLYRGNPYEQYF.

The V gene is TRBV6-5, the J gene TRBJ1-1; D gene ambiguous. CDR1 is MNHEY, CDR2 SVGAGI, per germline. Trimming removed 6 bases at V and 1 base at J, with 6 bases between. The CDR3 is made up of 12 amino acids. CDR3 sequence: CASRAQNTEAFF. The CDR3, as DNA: TGTGCCAGCAGGGCACAGAACACTGAAGCTTTCTTT.

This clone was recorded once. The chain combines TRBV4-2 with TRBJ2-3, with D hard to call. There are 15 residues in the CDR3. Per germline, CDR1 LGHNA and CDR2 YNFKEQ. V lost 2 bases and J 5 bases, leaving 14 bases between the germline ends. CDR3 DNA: TGTGCCAGCAGCCAAATGTCTCTAGGCGTAGATACGCAGTATTTT. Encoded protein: CASSQMSLGVDTQYF.

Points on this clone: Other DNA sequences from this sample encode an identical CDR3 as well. CDR3: CAWTRDSNQPQHF. The DNA for the CDR3 is TGTGCCTGGACGCGGGACAGCAATCAGCCCCAGCATTTT. V usage is TRBV30 and J usage is TRBJ1-5; D is perhaps TRBD1 (5 bases). V was shortened by 4 bases and J by 1 base, with 8 bases between the two germline ends. The CDR3 extends over 13 amino acids. CDR1 is GTSNPN and CDR2 is SVGIG in the germline V gene (reference sequence).

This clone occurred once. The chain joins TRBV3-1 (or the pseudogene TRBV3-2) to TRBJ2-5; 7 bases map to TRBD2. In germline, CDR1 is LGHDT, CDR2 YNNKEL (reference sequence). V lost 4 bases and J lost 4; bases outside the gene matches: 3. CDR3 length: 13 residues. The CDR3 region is CASSLERGETQYF. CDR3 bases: TGTGCCAGCAGCCTCGAGCGGGGAGAGACCCAGTACTTC.

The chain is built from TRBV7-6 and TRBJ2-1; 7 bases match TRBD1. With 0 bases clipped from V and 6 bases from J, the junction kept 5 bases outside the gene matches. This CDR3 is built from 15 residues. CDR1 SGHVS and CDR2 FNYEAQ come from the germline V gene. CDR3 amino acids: CASSLAPRQGNEQFF. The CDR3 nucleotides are TGTGCCAGCAGCTTAGCCCCACGACAGGGCAATGAGCAGTTCTTC. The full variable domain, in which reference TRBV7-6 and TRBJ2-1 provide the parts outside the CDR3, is GAGVSQSPRYKVTKRGQDVALRCDPISGHVSLYWYRQALGQGPEFLTYFNYEAQQDKSGLPNDRFSAERPEGSISTLTIQRTEQRDSAMYRCASSLAPRQGNEQFFGPGTRLTVL.

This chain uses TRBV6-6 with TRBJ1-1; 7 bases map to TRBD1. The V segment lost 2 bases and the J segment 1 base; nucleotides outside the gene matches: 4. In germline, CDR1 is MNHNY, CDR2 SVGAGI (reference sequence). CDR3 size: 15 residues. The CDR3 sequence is CASSYTGVENTEAFF. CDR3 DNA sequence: TGTGCCAGCAGTTACACAGGGGTCGAGAACACTGAAGCTTTCTTT.

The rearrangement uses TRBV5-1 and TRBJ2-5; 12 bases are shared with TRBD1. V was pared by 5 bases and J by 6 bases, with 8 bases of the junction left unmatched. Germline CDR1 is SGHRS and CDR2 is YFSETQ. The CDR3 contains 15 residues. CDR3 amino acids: CASRSGTGGQKTQYF. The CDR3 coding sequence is TGCGCCAGCAGGTCCGGGACAGGGGGCCAGAAGACCCAGTACTTC. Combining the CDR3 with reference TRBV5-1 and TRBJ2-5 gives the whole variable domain KAGVTQTPRYLIKTRGQQVTLSCSPISGHRSVSWYQQTPGQGLQFLFEYFSETQRNKGNFPGRFSGRQFSNSRSEMNVSTLELGDSALYLCASRSGTGGQKTQYFGPGTRLLVL.

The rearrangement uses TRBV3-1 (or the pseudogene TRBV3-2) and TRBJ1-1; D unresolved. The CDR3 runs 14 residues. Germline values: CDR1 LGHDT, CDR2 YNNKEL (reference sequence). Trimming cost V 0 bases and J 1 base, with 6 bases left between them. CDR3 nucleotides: TGTGCCAGCAGCCAAGATAGAGCGAACACTGAAGCTTTCTTT. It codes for CASSQDRANTEAFF.

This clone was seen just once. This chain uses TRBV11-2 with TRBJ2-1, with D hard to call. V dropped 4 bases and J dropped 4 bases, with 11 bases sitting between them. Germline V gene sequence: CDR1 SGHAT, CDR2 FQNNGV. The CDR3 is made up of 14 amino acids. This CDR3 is CASSSTERYNEQFF. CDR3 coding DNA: TGTGCCAGCAGCTCCACAGAGAGATACAATGAGCAGTTCTTC.

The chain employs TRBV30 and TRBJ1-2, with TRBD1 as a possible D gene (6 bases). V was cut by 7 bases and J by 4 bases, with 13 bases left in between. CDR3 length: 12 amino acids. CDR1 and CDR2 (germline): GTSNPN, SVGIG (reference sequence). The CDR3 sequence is CASPGRGYGYTF. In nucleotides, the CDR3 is TGTGCCTCGCCCGGCAGGGGCTATGGCTACACCTTC.

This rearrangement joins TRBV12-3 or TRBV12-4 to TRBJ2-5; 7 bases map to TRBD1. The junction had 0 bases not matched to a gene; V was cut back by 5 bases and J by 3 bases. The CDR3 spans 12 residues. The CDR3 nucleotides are TGTGCCAGCAGTACAGGGGAAGAGACCCAGTACTTC. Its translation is CASSTGEETQYF.

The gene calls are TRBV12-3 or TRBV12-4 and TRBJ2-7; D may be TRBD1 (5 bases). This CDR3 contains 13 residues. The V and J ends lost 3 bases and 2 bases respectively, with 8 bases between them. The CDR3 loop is CASSFGQTYEQYF. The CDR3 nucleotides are TGTGCCAGCAGTTTTGGACAAACCTACGAGCAGTACTTC.

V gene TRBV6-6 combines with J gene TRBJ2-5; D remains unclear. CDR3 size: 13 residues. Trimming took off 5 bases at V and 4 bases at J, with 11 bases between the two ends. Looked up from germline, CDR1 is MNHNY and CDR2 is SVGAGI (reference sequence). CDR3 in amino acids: CASSAPSGETQYF. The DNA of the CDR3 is TGTGCCAGCAGTGCCCCCAGTGGAGAGACCCAGTACTTC.

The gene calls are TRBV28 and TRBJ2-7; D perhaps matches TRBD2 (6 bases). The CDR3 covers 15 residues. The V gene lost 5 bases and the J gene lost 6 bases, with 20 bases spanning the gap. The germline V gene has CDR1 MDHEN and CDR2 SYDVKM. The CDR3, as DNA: TGTGCCAGCAGTGAACTCGGAGGGCGCGGTGGCGAGCAGTACTTC. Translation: CASSELGGRGGEQYF.

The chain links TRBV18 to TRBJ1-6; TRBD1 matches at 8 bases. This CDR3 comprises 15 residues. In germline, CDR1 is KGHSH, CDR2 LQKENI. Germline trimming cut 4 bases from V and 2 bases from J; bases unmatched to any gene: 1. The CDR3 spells CASSQDRAYNSPLHF. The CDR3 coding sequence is TGTGCCAGCTCACAGGACAGGGCCTATAATTCACCCCTCCACTTT.

The CDR3 loop reads CASSPGTGDYEQYF. As DNA, the CDR3 is TGTGCCAGCTCACCCGGGACAGGGGACTACGAGCAGTACTTC. The chain links TRBV18 to TRBJ2-7; 10 bases agree with TRBD1. The CDR3 is 14 amino acids. Losses at the gene ends were 3 bases for V and 3 bases for J; bases not matched to a gene: 2. CDR1 KGHSH and CDR2 LQKENI come from the germline V gene.

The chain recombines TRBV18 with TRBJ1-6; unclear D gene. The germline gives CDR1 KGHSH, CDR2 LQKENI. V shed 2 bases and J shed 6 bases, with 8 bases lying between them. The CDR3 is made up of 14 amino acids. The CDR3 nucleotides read TGTGCCAGCTCACCATCACCAGTTAATTCACCCCTCCACTTT. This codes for CASSPSPVNSPLHF.

The CDR3 DNA reads as TGTGCCAGCAGCTTAGGATCGGGGAACACTGAAGCTTTCTTT. Translating it yields CASSLGSGNTEAFF. The V gene is TRBV7-9, the J gene TRBJ1-1; D is uncertain. The CDR3 has 14 amino acids. V lost 1 base and J 1 base, leaving 7 bases between the germline ends. Per the germline V gene, CDR1 is SEHNR and CDR2 is FQNEAQ (reference sequence).

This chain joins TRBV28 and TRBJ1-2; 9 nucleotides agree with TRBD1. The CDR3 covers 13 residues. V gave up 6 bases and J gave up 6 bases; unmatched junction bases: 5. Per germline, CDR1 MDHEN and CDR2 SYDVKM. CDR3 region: CASSPTGGNGYTF. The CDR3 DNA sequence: TGTGCCAGCAGCCCCACAGGGGGCAATGGCTACACCTTC.

CDR3 region: CASSLRTGGGIQYF. CDR3 nucleotides: TGTGCCAGCAGCCTACGGACAGGGGGCGGGATTCAGTACTTC. The chain carries TRBV3-1 (or the pseudogene TRBV3-2) and TRBJ2-4; TRBD1 matches 11 bases. Germline CDR1 and CDR2: LGHDT and YNNKEL (reference sequence). Unmatched junction bases numbered 6, after V lost 4 bases and J lost 10 bases. The CDR3 is 14 amino acids.